This T cell receptor (beta chain) is drawn from a study of blood T cell repertoires in COVID-19. Study information: The analysed material was cDNA or gDNA that came from T cells, B-cell-depleted T cells, or PBMCs.

Per the original methods: Reference gene primer amplification gave estimated nucleated cell counts. Produced via immunoSEQ multiplex PCR; TCRdb's table is partial and in-frame only. V and J calls and clone size follow that table, whereas D and trimming were derived from the DNA. Of 110,000 to 150,000 clones listed, 75% to 90% are singletons. This CDR3 is 15 amino acids long. Germline assignment: CDR1 SGHNT and CDR2 YYREEE (reference sequence). Germline trimming cut 4 bases from V and 5 bases from J; bases unmatched to any gene: 8. The V gene is TRBV5-4, the J gene TRBJ2-7, with 11 bases matching TRBD2. The receptor's source is a woman older than 75 with acute or convalescent COVID-19. Specimen: peripheral blood. The CDR3: CASSARLAGRNEQYF. The CDR3 DNA reads TGTGCCAGCAGCGCGAGACTAGCGGGGAGGAACGAGCAGTACTTC.